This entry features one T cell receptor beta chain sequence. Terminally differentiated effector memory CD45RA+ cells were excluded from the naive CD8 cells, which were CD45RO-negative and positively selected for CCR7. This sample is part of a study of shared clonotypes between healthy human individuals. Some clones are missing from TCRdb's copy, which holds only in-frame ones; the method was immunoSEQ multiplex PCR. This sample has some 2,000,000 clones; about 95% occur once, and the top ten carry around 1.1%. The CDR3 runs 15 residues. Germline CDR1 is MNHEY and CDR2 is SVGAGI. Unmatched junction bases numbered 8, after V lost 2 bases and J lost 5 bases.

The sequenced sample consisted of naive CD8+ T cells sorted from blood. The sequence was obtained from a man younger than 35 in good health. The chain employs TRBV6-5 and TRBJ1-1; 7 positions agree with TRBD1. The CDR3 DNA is TGTGCCAGCAGTTACGGCAGGGGGTTGGGGACTGAAGCTTTCTTT. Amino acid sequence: CASSYGRGLGTEAFF.